Listed below are T cell receptor beta chains from one sample, sequenced in a study of T cells in localized non-small cell lung cancer. The assay was immunoSEQ multiplex PCR, and TCRdb's table has in-frame clones only and misses some. Found here are over 30,000 clones, approximately 78% of them singletons; the top ten hold 33%. The sample in question was peripheral blood, obtained before any cancer treatment. Source of these receptors: a male donor at least 60 years old with stage II squamous cell lung carcinoma. Both conserved end residues are part of each CDR3. Each record gives: CDR3 protein, CDR3 DNA, D gene, clone size, V gene, J gene. A D gene is named only where the DNA matches it firmly. The size entry is marked missing in some rows and otherwise reads once, few, many or a size class.

CDR3: CSATGENNQPQHF
DNA: TGCAGTGCAACAGGGGAAAACAATCAGCCCCAGCATTTT
D: TRBD1
size: few
V: TRBV29-1
J: TRBJ1-5

CDR3: CASSPRRGYTEAFF
DNA: TGTGCCAGCAGCCCAAGAAGGGGGTACACTGAAGCTTTCTTT
D: .
size: .
V: TRBV14
J: TRBJ1-1

CDR3: CASSKLNTEAFF
DNA: TGTGCCAGTAGTAAACTTAACACTGAAGCTTTCTTT
D: .
size: few
V: TRBV19
J: TRBJ1-1

CDR3: CASSLAPRSGSGGYTF
DNA: TGTGCCAGCAGCTTAGCGCCCCGATCGGGCTCCGGAGGCTACACCTTC
D: .
size: once
V: TRBV7-9
J: TRBJ1-2

CDR3: CASSPLNEQFF
DNA: TGTGCCAGCAGTCCGCTCAATGAGCAGTTCTTC
D: .
size: .
V: TRBV6-1
J: TRBJ2-1

CDR3: CASGGRFYGYTF
DNA: TGTGCCAGCGGGGGAAGGTTCTACGGCTACACCTTC
D: .
size: .
V: TRBV6-5
J: TRBJ1-2

CDR3: CASRRGQGVQETQYF
DNA: TGTGCCAGCAGAAGAGGACAGGGGGTGCAAGAGACCCAGTACTTC
D: TRBD1
size: once
V: TRBV6-1
J: TRBJ2-5

CDR3: CASSISDGYEQYF
DNA: TGTGCCAGCAGCATATCAGACGGATACGAGCAGTACTTC
D: .
size: .
V: TRBV6-5
J: TRBJ2-7

CDR3: CSGTGTVTGELFF
DNA: TGCAGCGGTACAGGGACGGTCACCGGGGAGCTGTTTTTT
D: .
size: .
V: TRBV29-1
J: TRBJ2-2

CDR3: CASSPGGGVSGNTIYF
DNA: TGTGCCAGCAGCCCGGGCGGAGGCGTGTCTGGAAACACCATATATTTT
D: .
size: .
V: TRBV7-9
J: TRBJ1-3

CDR3: CASSRGGSSYNEQFF
DNA: TGTGCCAGCAGCCGGGGGGGGAGCTCCTACAATGAGCAGTTCTTC
D: TRBD2
size: .
V: TRBV5-4
J: TRBJ2-1

CDR3: CASSAQGARSSPLHF
DNA: TGTGCCAGCAGTGCACAGGGGGCTAGGAGTTCACCCCTCCACTTT
D: TRBD1
size: once
V: TRBV28
J: TRBJ1-6

CDR3: CASGTGQDRIYTF
DNA: TGTGCTAGTGGCACGGGACAGGATAGGATCTACACCTTC
D: TRBD1
size: few
V: TRBV12-5
J: TRBJ1-2

CDR3: CASSQNGALDTQYF
DNA: TGCGCCAGCAGCCAAAATGGGGCGTTAGATACGCAGTATTTT
D: .
size: .
V: TRBV4-1
J: TRBJ2-3

CDR3: CASSFQVPSSYNEQFF
DNA: TGTGCCAGCAGTTTCCAGGTCCCGAGCTCCTACAATGAGCAGTTCTTC
D: .
size: .
V: TRBV9
J: TRBJ2-1

CDR3: CASRTEDRYEAFF
DNA: TGTGCCAGCAGGACCGAGGACAGGTATGAAGCTTTCTTT
D: TRBD1
size: .
V: TRBV6-5
J: TRBJ1-1

CDR3: CASSLETGGRAFF
DNA: TGCGCCAGCAGCTTGGAGACAGGCGGACGAGCTTTCTTT
D: .
size: .
V: TRBV5-1
J: TRBJ1-1